The 3 T cell receptor beta chains in this list originate from one sample, sequenced in a study of cytotoxic CD8 clonotypes in ibrutinib-treated CLL. This table comes from immunoSEQ multiplex PCR, and its TCRdb copy is limited to in-frame clones, with some not included. The table includes over 130,000 clones, 75% to 85% detected once. Sequenced material: PBMCs, taken after 36 months of ibrutinib treatment. The receptors shown here come from a human donor with chronic lymphocytic leukemia.

Only a few counts were recorded for this clone. The V call is TRBV27, the J call TRBJ2-1; no definite D call. Looked up from germline, CDR1 is MNHEY and CDR2 is SMNVEV (reference sequence). Trimming took 4 bases from V and 2 from J, leaving 15 bases between them. The CDR3 has 16 amino acids. The CDR3, as DNA: TGTGCCAGCAGTTCCCCCCGCCGCAAGGCCTACAATGAGCAGTTCTTC. It translates to CASSSPRRKAYNEQFF.

This clone was seen a handful of times. The chain couples TRBV19 to TRBJ2-4, with 9 positions matching TRBD2. With V trimmed by 6 bases and J by 8 bases, 11 bases remained unmatched. The CDR3 loop spans 15 amino acids. The germline gives CDR1 LNHDA, CDR2 SQIVND (reference sequence). In DNA, the CDR3 is TGTGCCAGTAGGCTGGTAGCGGGAGCAGCGGACATTCAGTACTTC. Its translation: CASRLVAGAADIQYF.

The chain recombines TRBV10-1 with TRBJ2-2, with TRBD1 matching 10 bases. V lost 5 bases and J lost 4; bases outside the gene matches: 7. The CDR3 runs 16 residues. Germline V lookup: CDR1 WNHNN, CDR2 SYGVQD (reference sequence). CDR3 DNA: TGCGCCAGCAGTCCTGACAGGGGGCTTATCACCGGGGAGCTGTTTTTT. Translated: CASSPDRGLITGELFF.